This is a list of T cell receptor beta chains from one sample in a study of regulatory T cells in long-lasting Graves disease. TCRdb used MiXCR to reprocess the multiplex PCR reads, holding one entry per CDR3 protein. The sample has around 360,000 distinct CDR3 sequences, around 16% seen once. The sample was also linked to a second study, of T cells in Graves' hyperthyroidism and ophthalmopathy.

The specimen comprised peripheral blood mononuclear cells (PBMCs), sampled at new diagnosis, from a patient treated with antithyroid drugs. All receptors come from a young woman with Graves disease. Each CDR3 is given with its conserved first and last residue. Each record gives: clone size, V gene, J gene, D gene, CDR3 DNA, CDR3 protein. A D gene is named only where the DNA matches it firmly. Some rows have no size entry. The others give once, few or many, or a class for an expanded clone.

many	TRBV5-1	TRBJ1-1	NA	TGCGCCAGCAGCGGAGGACTTCGGGGGGGTGAAGCTTTCTTT	CASSGGLRGGEAFF
few	TRBV5-1	TRBJ2-1	NA	TGCGCCAGCAGTCCCGGACAGACCTCCTACAATGAGCAGTTCTTC	CASSPGQTSYNEQFF
many	TRBV2	TRBJ2-7	NA	TGTGCCAGACTATTCGGCTTGGTTCCCTACGAGCAGTACTTC	CARLFGLVPYEQYF
many	TRBV2	TRBJ2-3	NA	TGTGCCAGCCTGGGCCTCTCAAAGCCAGATACGCAGTATTTT	CASLGLSKPDTQYF
many	TRBV20-1	TRBJ2-3	TRBD1	TGCAGTGCTGGACCTCTGACCAGGGGGAAGACAGATACGCAGTATTTT	CSAGPLTRGKTDTQYF
NA	TRBV2	TRBJ1-6	NA	TGTGCCAGCAGAGCCAGCCCAAATTCACCCCTCCACTTT	CASRASPNSPLHF
many	TRBV7-9	TRBJ2-3	TRBD2	TGTGCCAGCAGTCGGCGGGGGACTCTTATCACAGATACGCAGTATTTT	CASSRRGTLITDTQYF
NA	TRBV5-5	TRBJ1-2	NA	TGTGCCAGCAGCTTGGCCCCCGGGGATGGCTACACCTTC	CASSLAPGDGYTF
NA	TRBV29-1	TRBJ1-4	NA	TGCAGCGTTGACAGAGATGAAAAACTGTTTTTT	CSVDRDEKLFF
many	TRBV20-1	TRBJ2-1	TRBD2	TGCAGTGCTAGAGGGACTAGCTCCAATGAGCAGTTCTTC	CSARGTSSNEQFF
NA	TRBV29-1	TRBJ1-1	NA	TGCAGCGTTGAAGATCTGGGGAGGACTGAAGCTTTCTTT	CSVEDLGRTEAFF
many	TRBV20-1	TRBJ2-3	NA	TGCAGTGCTAGGGGTCCCGGATATACGCAGTATTTT	CSARGPGYTQYF
many	TRBV5-1	TRBJ2-1	NA	TGCGCCAGCAGCTTTACTCCGGCAAGCCATGAGCAGTTCTTC	CASSFTPASHEQFF
NA	TRBV27	TRBJ2-7	TRBD1	TGTGCCAGCAGCCCTACACCGGGACAGGGGGAAATCGAGCAGTACTTC	CASSPTPGQGEIEQYF
many	TRBV2	TRBJ2-2	TRBD2	TGTGCCAGCAGTGAAGTCGGGGGGGCGGCCGGGGAGCTGTTTTTT	CASSEVGGAAGELFF
many	TRBV6-1	TRBJ1-2	NA	TGTGCCAGCAGTGAACTAGGACAGTACGGCTACACCTTC	CASSELGQYGYTF
NA	TRBV29-1	TRBJ2-7	TRBD2	TGCAGCGTAAAGGTCGGGGGTGATACCCGTCTAGCGGGGCACTCTTACGAGCAGTACTTC	CSVKVGGDTRLAGHSYEQYF
NA	TRBV4-1	TRBJ2-5	NA	TGCGCCAGCGGGTCGGGGATCCACCAAGAGACCCAGTACTTC	CASGSGIHQETQYF
many	TRBV7-6	TRBJ2-2	TRBD1	TGTGCCAGCAGCTCAGGGGGACACTGGGGGACCACCCCCGTGAACACCGGGGAGCTGTTTTTT	CASSSGGHWGTTPVNTGELFF
NA	TRBV24-1	TRBJ2-6	NA	TGTGCCACCAGCAGGGTTGGGGCCAACGTCCTGACTTTC	CATSRVGANVLTF
many	TRBV18	TRBJ2-3	TRBD1	TGTGCCAGCTCGACCACGGGTCAGGGGGCAGATACGCAGTATTTT	CASSTTGQGADTQYF
few	TRBV20-1	TRBJ1-6	TRBD1	TGCAGTGCTAGAGCCGGCAGGGGGAATTCACCCCTCCACTTT	CSARAGRGNSPLHF
many	TRBV20-1	TRBJ2-3	TRBD2	TGCAGTGCAACCGGGACTAGCGGGGGAATAGATACGCAGTATTTT	CSATGTSGGIDTQYF
NA	TRBV12-3/TRBV12-4	TRBJ2-2	NA	TGTGCCAGACCCCTACTAGTTAACACCGGGGAGCTGTTTTTT	CARPLLVNTGELFF
many	TRBV30	TRBJ1-3	TRBD1	TGTGCCTGGAGCCCATACTATCCGGGACAGGGATTTGGAAACACCATATATTTT	CAWSPYYPGQGFGNTIYF
NA	TRBV5-1	TRBJ2-2	TRBD1	TGCGCCAGCAGCTTGGAGGTTACTGGACAGGGTGCCGGGGAGCTGTTTTTT	CASSLEVTGQGAGELFF
many	TRBV4-1	TRBJ2-7	NA	TGCGCCAGCAGCCAAGATTACCACGAGCAGTACTTC	CASSQDYHEQYF
NA	TRBV5-1	TRBJ2-3	NA	TGCGCCAGCAGCAGCCAAGGATCAGGAGCCACAGATACGCAGTATTTT	CASSSQGSGATDTQYF
NA	TRBV5-6	TRBJ1-2	NA	TGTGCCAGCAGCTTGGGAGTTGGACGGCGGGACTATGGCTACACCTTC	CASSLGVGRRDYGYTF
many	TRBV9	TRBJ1-1	NA	TGTGCCAGCAGCGTAAGGTCGTCAGGCGTGGGGGACACTGAAGCTTTCTTT	CASSVRSSGVGDTEAFF
NA	TRBV6-2/TRBV6-3	TRBJ2-1	TRBD2	TGTGCCAGCAGTGAACGGGAGGGATCAACGGGGTATGAGCAGTTCTTC	CASSEREGSTGYEQFF
many	TRBV6-5	TRBJ1-5	NA	TGTGCCAGCAGTTACGAGGCGGCCCAGCCCCAGCATTTT	CASSYEAAQPQHF
many	TRBV7-3	TRBJ2-1	NA	TGTGCCAGCAGCGTAGGCTTCAATGAGCAGTTCTTC	CASSVGFNEQFF
many	TRBV28	TRBJ2-7	NA	TGTGCCAGCAGTTTAGCTGGGGTAAACGAGCAGTACTTC	CASSLAGVNEQYF
NA	TRBV6-1	TRBJ1-1	NA	TGTGCCAGCAACGACCAGCCCTCCGTGAACACTGAAGCTTTCTTT	CASNDQPSVNTEAFF
few	TRBV6-1	TRBJ1-3	TRBD1	TGTGCCAGCAGTCTTGGACAGGGCCCTGGAAACACCATATATTTT	CASSLGQGPGNTIYF
NA	TRBV14	TRBJ1-2	TRBD1	TGTGCCAGCAGCGGCCCTTCAGGGGGCGACGGCTACACCTTC	CASSGPSGGDGYTF
many	TRBV7-3	TRBJ2-3	NA	TGTGCCAGCAGCGAAGTGTCGGGTCGGGATACGCAGTATTTT	CASSEVSGRDTQYF
NA	TRBV5-1	TRBJ2-5	TRBD2	TGCGCCAGCAGCTTGGCGACGGCGGGAGTGTCCCAAGAGACCCAGTACTTC	CASSLATAGVSQETQYF
NA	TRBV20-1	TRBJ1-2	NA	TGCAGTGCGTCGGGTCGGACCGTCCCCGACGTGGGCTACACCTTC	CSASGRTVPDVGYTF
NA	TRBV7-2	TRBJ2-6	NA	TGTGCCAGCAGCCTACGAACCCCGGCTAGCGCGTCCTCTGGGGCCAACGTCCTGACTTTC	CASSLRTPASASSGANVLTF
NA	TRBV28	TRBJ2-7	TRBD1	TGTGCCAGCAGATCTGGTGACAGGGGCCCCAGCTCCTACGAGCAGTACTTC	CASRSGDRGPSSYEQYF
NA	TRBV5-1	TRBJ2-6	TRBD2	TGCGCCAGCAGCCCCATGACTAGCGGCCGCTCTGGGGCCAACGTCCTGACTTTC	CASSPMTSGRSGANVLTF
NA	TRBV29-1	TRBJ1-1	NA	TGCAGCGTTGTTGCAGGGCTCGGCACTGAAGCTTTCTTT	CSVVAGLGTEAFF
NA	TRBV6-2/TRBV6-3	TRBJ1-5	NA	TGTGCCAGCAGTTCATTAAGGGGCGGACCAACCTCCCCCCAGCATTTT	CASSSLRGGPTSPQHF
NA	TRBV5-4	TRBJ1-4	TRBD1	TGTGCCAGCAGCTGGGACAGGGGGACTGAAAAACTGTTTTTT	CASSWDRGTEKLFF
once	TRBV2	TRBJ2-1	TRBD2	TGTGCCACCAGTGAAAAACTGGGACTAGCGGGAGGTGATGAGCAGTTCTTC	CATSEKLGLAGGDEQFF
few	TRBV6-1	TRBJ1-2	NA	TGTGCCAGCAGGAGGACGGCGGGGGACTATGGCTACACCTTC	CASRRTAGDYGYTF
many	TRBV7-8	TRBJ1-5	NA	TGTGCCAGCAGCTTGGGCCCTGGGACATCCAATCAGCCCCAGCATTTT	CASSLGPGTSNQPQHF
NA	TRBV18	TRBJ2-7	TRBD1	TGTGCCAGCTCTCGGGACAGTAGGGGATTGGAGCAGTACTTC	CASSRDSRGLEQYF
NA	TRBV28	TRBJ1-4	NA	TGTGCCAGCAGTTTATTTAAAGACAGGCCCTATGAAAAACTGTTTTTT	CASSLFKDRPYEKLFF
NA	TRBV10-2	TRBJ2-1	NA	TGCGCCAGCAGTGAGTCGGGAGCGGGTGACGCGTTCTTC	CASSESGAGDAFF
many	TRBV6-5	TRBJ1-5	NA	TGTGCCAGCAGTTCACCCGGACAGACCTATAGCAATCAGCCCCAGCATTTT	CASSSPGQTYSNQPQHF
few	TRBV4-1	TRBJ2-3	TRBD2	TGCGCCAGCAGCCAAGAACCCCCCACGGGGGGGACCACAGATACGCAGTATTTT	CASSQEPPTGGTTDTQYF